Listed below are T cell receptor beta chains from one sample, sequenced in a study of blood T cell repertoires in COVID-19. Profiled with immunoSEQ multiplex PCR; TCRdb holds only in-frame clones, not every one. The sample records about 190,000 clones, 70% to 90% being singletons. Sequencing was done on a sample of peripheral blood. The receptors shown here come from a man aged 35 to 55 with active or convalescent COVID-19. The CDR3 runs from the conserved cysteine through the conserved F or W. The D gene is left open where the match is weak.

D	V	J	CDR3	DNA
TRBD1	TRBV24-1	TRBJ1-2	CATSGIQGAGNYGYTF	TGTGCCACCAGCGGGATACAGGGGGCAGGGAACTATGGCTACACCTTC
NA	TRBV7-2	TRBJ2-7	CASSPVAPAYEQYF	TGTGCCAGCAGCCCCGTAGCCCCAGCCTACGAGCAGTACTTC
NA	TRBV6-1	TRBJ1-6	CASSERRPGTYSPLHF	TGTGCCAGCAGTGAACGGAGGCCAGGGACTTATTCACCCCTCCACTTT
TRBD1	TRBV6-5	TRBJ2-2	CASMGQRTGELFF	TGTGCCAGCATGGGACAGCGCACCGGGGAGCTGTTTTTT
NA	TRBV6-4	TRBJ2-1	CASSGQGGDEQFF	TGTGCCAGCAGTGGGCAGGGCGGGGATGAGCAGTTCTTC
NA	TRBV28	TRBJ1-3	CASRRDDGNTIYF	TGTGCCAGCAGGCGGGACGACGGAAACACCATATATTTT
TRBD1	TRBV9	TRBJ2-1	CASSSHDRGYEQFF	TGTGCCAGCAGCAGCCACGACAGGGGATATGAGCAGTTCTTC
NA	TRBV6-5	TRBJ1-1	CASSYSSMGYTEAFF	TGTGCCAGCAGTTACTCGAGTATGGGCTACACTGAAGCTTTCTTT
NA	TRBV5-6	TRBJ1-5	CASSTLGGVGNQPQHF	TGTGCCAGCAGCACCCTCGGGGGGGTAGGCAATCAGCCCCAGCATTTT
TRBD1	TRBV9	TRBJ1-1	CASTPRPGQGHTEAFF	TGTGCCAGCACCCCGCGCCCGGGACAGGGTCACACTGAAGCTTTCTTT
NA	TRBV28	TRBJ2-1	CASSLFDRGQFF	TGTGCCAGCAGTTTATTCGACAGAGGGCAGTTCTTC
NA	TRBV10-3	TRBJ2-7	CAISPSSYEQYF	TGTGCCATCAGCCCCAGCTCCTACGAGCAGTACTTC
TRBD2	TRBV5-1	TRBJ2-1	CASSLVGSGGRGEQFF	TGCGCCAGCAGCTTGGTCGGTAGCGGGGGGCGCGGGGAGCAGTTCTTC
NA	TRBV11-1	TRBJ2-1	CASSLFSGSYNEQFF	TGTGCCAGCAGCTTATTTTCGGGATCCTACAATGAGCAGTTCTTC
TRBD2	TRBV29-1	TRBJ2-7	CSVGLGGVGGSKYF	TGCAGCGTCGGGCTGGGGGGTGTCGGCGGGAGTAAGTACTTC
NA	TRBV7-9	TRBJ2-7	CASSLAGDGTYEQYF	TGTGCCAGCAGCTTAGCAGGAGACGGAACCTACGAGCAGTACTTC
TRBD1	TRBV18	TRBJ2-7	CASSPGQGAPYEQYF	TGTGCCAGCTCACCGGGGCAGGGGGCCCCCTACGAGCAGTACTTC
NA	TRBV7-9	TRBJ1-2	CASSLLQDYGYTF	TGTGCCAGCAGCTTACTACAGGATTATGGCTACACCTTC
NA	TRBV4-3	TRBJ2-1	CASSQGAGSYNEQFF	TGCGCCAGCAGCCAAGGAGCAGGGTCCTACAATGAGCAGTTCTTC
TRBD1	TRBV10-3	TRBJ1-5	CAISRDSYQPQHF	TGTGCCATCAGCCGGGACAGTTATCAGCCCCAGCATTTT
NA	TRBV7-9	TRBJ1-4	CATPGSSNEKLFF	TGTGCCACCCCGGGGAGTTCTAATGAAAAACTGTTTTTT
TRBD1	TRBV6-6	TRBJ2-3	CASRGGQVHTDTQYF	TGTGCCAGCAGGGGGGGACAGGTACACACAGATACGCAGTATTTT
TRBD1	TRBV19	TRBJ1-2	CASSGRGQGDGYTF	TGTGCCAGTAGTGGCCGGGGACAGGGGGATGGCTACACCTTC
NA	TRBV3-1/TRBV3-2	TRBJ2-7	CASSQYAQKTYEQYF	TGTGCCAGCAGCCAGTACGCACAAAAAACCTACGAGCAGTACTTC
NA	TRBV14	TRBJ1-4	CASSRGLNEKLFF	TGTGCCAGCAGCCGAGGCCTTAATGAAAAACTGTTTTTT
TRBD1	TRBV29-1	TRBJ1-1	CSAGQGLNTEAFF	TGCAGCGCAGGACAGGGGTTGAACACTGAAGCTTTCTTT
NA	TRBV30	TRBJ1-5	CAWSGGNQPQHF	TGTGCCTGGAGCGGGGGAAATCAGCCCCAGCATTTT
NA	TRBV9	TRBJ2-7	CASSVGEASYEQYF	TGTGCCAGCAGCGTAGGTGAAGCCTCCTACGAGCAGTACTTC
NA	TRBV4-1	TRBJ1-5	CASSPRLGGQPQHF	TGCGCCAGCAGCCCTCGACTCGGGGGTCAGCCCCAGCATTTT
NA	TRBV7-3	TRBJ2-7	CASSLICGVSNEQYF	TGTGCCAGCAGCTTAATTTGCGGGGTTTCGAACGAGCAGTACTTC
TRBD2	TRBV7-2	TRBJ2-1	CASSQGLAGPYNEQFF	TGTGCCAGCAGCCAGGGACTAGCGGGACCATACAATGAGCAGTTCTTC
NA	TRBV6-5	TRBJ1-1	CASSRRLNTEAFF	TGTGCCAGCAGCCGGCGGCTGAACACTGAAGCTTTCTTT
NA	TRBV14	TRBJ2-3	CASSQDPGRAKGPLTDTQYF	TGTGCCAGCAGCCAAGATCCTGGCAGGGCAAAGGGCCCTCTCACAGATACGCAGTATTTT
TRBD1	TRBV6-5	TRBJ1-1	CASSYGAGQSYEAFF	TGTGCCAGCAGTTACGGGGCGGGACAGAGTTATGAAGCTTTCTTT
TRBD1	TRBV14	TRBJ1-6	CASSQRQGSFNSPLHF	TGTGCCAGCAGCCAAAGACAGGGGAGTTTCAATTCACCCCTCCACTTT
NA	TRBV7-3	TRBJ2-2	CASRSSPQTGELFF	TGTGCCAGCAGGTCATCCCCCCAGACCGGGGAGCTGTTTTTT
TRBD2	TRBV24-1	TRBJ2-1	CATSDLLGGINEQFF	TGTGCCACCAGTGATTTACTGGGAGGGATAAATGAGCAGTTCTTC
NA	TRBV11-3	TRBJ2-1	CASSSDTSTSYNEQFF	TGTGCCAGCAGCTCCGATACCAGTACCTCCTACAATGAGCAGTTCTTC
NA	TRBV6-5	TRBJ2-3	CASSYPLSGTDTQYF	TGTGCCAGCAGTTACCCCCTTTCTGGCACAGATACGCAGTATTTT
NA	TRBV19	TRBJ1-4	CASCYRVFATNEKLFF	TGTGCCAGTTGTTATCGGGTATTTGCAACTAATGAAAAACTGTTTTTT
TRBD2	TRBV11-3	TRBJ2-1	CASSSGTSGTRNEQFF	TGTGCCAGCAGCTCAGGGACTAGCGGGACGCGCAATGAGCAGTTCTTC
TRBD1	TRBV7-9	TRBJ2-2	CASREPGQGYGELFF	TGTGCCAGCAGGGAACCGGGACAGGGGTACGGGGAGCTGTTTTTT
TRBD1	TRBV6-6	TRBJ1-6	CASSYSHRDSNSPLHF	TGTGCCAGCAGTTACTCACACCGGGACAGTAATTCACCCCTCCACTTT